The 4 T cell receptor beta chains below all came from one sample that was sequenced in a study of radiotherapy plus CTLA-4 blockade in lung cancer. Profiling relied on immunoSEQ multiplex PCR, and the TCRdb table lists in-frame clones only, not all of them. The sample holds about 88,000 clones; 72% are singletons and the top ten take roughly an eighth. The input for sequencing was peripheral blood, taken from a patient treated with radiotherapy plus ipilimumab. Receptors were obtained from a human donor with non-small cell lung cancer that progressed on radiotherapy plus ipilimumab.

The V call is TRBV4-2, the J call TRBJ2-7; D is perhaps TRBD2 (5 bases). From germline, CDR1 is LGHNA and CDR2 YNFKEQ. V lost 0 bases and J lost 1, with 10 bases in between. CDR3 size: 15 residues. CDR3 protein: CASSQEAGVSYEQYF. CDR3 DNA: TGTGCCAGCAGCCAAGAGGCCGGGGTTTCCTACGAGCAGTACTTC.

This clone was seen just once. The chain uses TRBV5-6 and TRBJ2-1; 12 nucleotides line up with TRBD2. Germline V lookup: CDR1 SGHDT, CDR2 YYEEEE. The CDR3 consists of 16 residues. Trimming at V came to 1 base and at J to 11 bases, leaving 10 bases not matched to a gene. This CDR3 reads CASSLLTSGGTMKQFF. DNA for the CDR3: TGTGCCAGCAGCTTGCTGACTAGCGGGGGAACAATGAAGCAGTTCTTC.

V gene TRBV14 combines with J gene TRBJ2-3; D is ambiguous. V shed 4 bases and J shed 0 bases, with 14 bases lying between them. The length of the CDR3 is 16 residues. Germline assignment: CDR1 SGHDN and CDR2 FVKESK. DNA for the CDR3: TGTGCCAGCAGCCCGACGGGCAGAGCTAGCACAGATACGCAGTATTTT. Protein: CASSPTGRASTDTQYF.

The CDR3 DNA reads as TGTGCCAGCAGCCTCGGGGGTTGGACTGAAGCTTTCTTT. This gives the protein CASSLGGWTEAFF. The rearrangement joins TRBV6-1 to TRBJ1-1; D is possibly TRBD1 (5 bases). CDR3 size: 13 residues. Trimming took 6 bases from V and 5 from J, leaving 13 bases between them. Germline CDR1 is MNHNS and CDR2 is SASEGT.